This is a list of T cell receptor beta chains from one sample in a study of neurological immune-mediated disorders. MiXCR was run by TCRdb on the 5' RACE reads, yielding one entry per CDR3 protein. The sample lists some 25,000 distinct CDR3 sequences; approximately 13% were seen once. Sequenced material: CD4+ T cells from blood. These receptors were taken from a female donor with HTLV-1-associated myelopathy (HAM/TSP). CDR3s include the opening cysteine and the closing phenylalanine or tryptophan. The D gene is left open where the match is weak. Size values are once, few and many counts, or a class for expanded clones, and some rows have none.

V gene	clone size	D gene	J gene	CDR3 protein	CDR3 DNA
TRBV7-2	many	TRBD1	TRBJ2-7	CASSLHRGEYEQYF	TGTGCCAGCAGCTTACACAGGGGGGAATACGAGCAGTACTTC
TRBV4-3	many	.	TRBJ2-1	CASSQEVGTYNEQFF	TGCGCCAGCAGCCAAGAAGTCGGGACATACAATGAGCAGTTCTTC
TRBV7-9	many	.	TRBJ2-5	CASSLGGSGTETQYF	TGTGCCAGCAGCTTAGGAGGGTCTGGGACGGAGACCCAGTACTTC
TRBV7-9	many	TRBD2	TRBJ2-5	CASSRGTRGETQYF	TGTGCCAGCAGCCGCGGGACTAGAGGAGAGACCCAGTACTTC
TRBV11-3	once	.	TRBJ2-3	CATRDGRGTYTQYF	TGTGCCACCCGGGACGGTCGGGGCACATATACTCAGTATTTT
TRBV28	many	TRBD2	TRBJ2-1	CAITTGTSGYNEQFF	TGTGCCATCACGACCGGGACTAGCGGTTACAATGAGCAGTTCTTC
TRBV10-3	many	TRBD1	TRBJ2-7	CATRQGSGEQYF	TGTGCCACAAGACAGGGTTCGGGTGAGCAGTACTTC
TRBV20-1	many	.	TRBJ1-3	CSASREGPSSGNTIYF	TGCAGTGCTAGTAGGGAGGGGCCGAGCTCTGGAAACACCATATATTTT
TRBV4-1	.	TRBD1	TRBJ1-2	CASTKDRGDYGYTF	TGCGCCAGCACCAAGGACAGGGGCGACTATGGCTACACCTTC
TRBV20-1	many	.	TRBJ2-1	CSARLPLDEQFF	TGCAGTGCTAGACTACCACTCGATGAGCAGTTCTTC
TRBV6-2/TRBV6-3	many	TRBD1	TRBJ1-4	CASSVGQGTNEKLFF	TGTGCCAGCAGCGTTGGACAGGGAACTAATGAAAAACTGTTTTTT
TRBV7-2	many	.	TRBJ1-6	CASSRRRQDSYNSPLHF	TGTGCCAGCAGCCGGAGACGACAGGACTCCTATAATTCACCCCTCCACTTT
TRBV20-1	many	.	TRBJ2-4	CSASIGGAKNIQYF	TGCAGTGCTAGTATTGGGGGAGCCAAAAACATTCAGTACTTC
TRBV25-1	many	.	TRBJ2-1	CASSGGGSGYNEQFF	TGTGCCAGCAGTGGAGGGGGGAGTGGGTACAATGAGCAGTTCTTC
TRBV20-1	many	.	TRBJ2-3	CSAPGMDLVADTQYF	TGCAGTGCTCCTGGCATGGATCTAGTAGCAGATACGCAGTATTTT
TRBV5-1	many	.	TRBJ2-7	CASSPLTGTLQSYEQYF	TGCGCCAGCAGCCCGTTGACTGGGACGCTCCAATCCTACGAGCAGTACTTC
TRBV5-1	medium-sized	.	TRBJ1-6	CASSPEVSYNSPLHF	TGCGCCAGCAGCCCCGAGGTGTCCTATAATTCACCCCTCCACTTT
TRBV12-3/TRBV12-4	many	.	TRBJ2-5	CASSLAGTIQETQYF	TGTGCCAGCAGTTTAGCCGGGACGATCCAAGAGACCCAGTACTTC
TRBV20-1	many	TRBD1	TRBJ2-7	CSARDRPDRGRYEQYF	TGCAGTGCTAGAGACCGACCGGACAGGGGTCGATACGAGCAGTACTTC
TRBV12-3/TRBV12-4	many	.	TRBJ2-7	CASSFGGSAYEQYF	TGTGCCAGCAGCTTTGGGGGCAGCGCCTACGAGCAGTACTTC
TRBV5-1	many	.	TRBJ1-1	CASSLGASGGANTEAFF	TGCGCCAGCAGCTTAGGGGCGAGTGGGGGGGCGAACACTGAAGCTTTCTTT
TRBV24-1	many	.	TRBJ2-5	CATSDLKAGQQETQYF	TGTGCCACCAGTGATTTGAAGGCAGGTCAGCAAGAGACCCAGTACTTC
TRBV20-1	many	TRBD2	TRBJ2-7	CSAARASGGYEQYF	TGCAGTGCTGCCAGGGCTAGCGGGGGCTACGAGCAGTACTTC
TRBV20-1	many	.	TRBJ2-1	CSARDPSGTRNEQFF	TGCAGTGCTAGAGATCCCTCCGGGACGAGAAATGAGCAGTTCTTC
TRBV27	.	.	TRBJ1-6	CASSLRDNYNSPLHF	TGTGCCAGCAGTTTGCGGGACAACTATAATTCACCCCTCCACTTT
TRBV20-1	many	TRBD2	TRBJ2-1	CSARAGRYNEQFF	TGCAGTGCCAGAGCGGGACGCTACAATGAGCAGTTCTTC
TRBV20-1	many	TRBD2	TRBJ2-1	CSASPGTTNGLQFF	TGCAGTGCTAGCCCCGGGACTACCAACGGCCTGCAGTTCTTC
TRBV18	many	.	TRBJ2-7	CASSPVDEQYF	TGTGCCAGCTCACCAGTGGACGAGCAGTACTTC
TRBV5-1	.	TRBD2	TRBJ2-5	CASSSLAGVGETQYF	TGCGCCAGCAGCTCACTAGCGGGAGTTGGAGAGACCCAGTACTTC
TRBV12-3/TRBV12-4	many	TRBD1	TRBJ2-2	CASSDWTGYTGELFF	TGTGCCAGCAGTGATTGGACAGGGTACACCGGGGAGCTGTTTTTT
TRBV24-1	many	.	TRBJ2-3	CATSDSNAVSLATDTQYF	TGTGCCACCAGTGATTCCAACGCAGTAAGTCTAGCGACGGATACGCAGTATTTT
TRBV7-9	many	TRBD1	TRBJ2-2	CASRLQGYGELFF	TGTGCCAGCAGGTTACAGGGGTACGGGGAGCTGTTTTTT
TRBV7-8	many	TRBD1	TRBJ1-2	CASSSNQFRTGVSGYTF	TGTGCCAGCAGCTCAAATCAGTTTCGAACAGGGGTCTCTGGCTACACCTTC
TRBV7-3	many	TRBD2	TRBJ2-3	CASSLNGGTTDTQYF	TGTGCCAGCAGCTTAAACGGGGGGACCACAGATACGCAGTATTTT
TRBV7-2	many	TRBD1	TRBJ2-7	CASSLGGQGAREQYF	TGTGCCAGCAGCTTAGGGGGACAGGGGGCGCGGGAGCAGTACTTC
TRBV28	many	TRBD2	TRBJ2-1	CASSHTSGGSYNEQFF	TGTGCCAGCAGTCATACTAGCGGGGGCTCCTACAATGAGCAGTTCTTC
TRBV11-3	many	TRBD1	TRBJ2-7	CASSPGTGLEQYF	TGTGCCAGCAGCCCTGGGACAGGGCTTGAGCAGTACTTC
TRBV4-2	many	.	TRBJ1-2	CASSQDNYGYTF	TGTGCCAGCAGCCAAGATAACTATGGCTACACCTTC
TRBV20-1	many	.	TRBJ1-5	CSAGRNHQPQHF	TGCAGTGCTGGCAGGAACCATCAGCCCCAGCATTTT
TRBV3-1	many	.	TRBJ1-6	CASSHLGGDSPLHF	TGTGCCAGCAGCCACCTAGGAGGGGATTCACCCCTCCACTTT
TRBV4-2	many	.	TRBJ2-1	CASSQDIVYNEQFF	TGTGCCAGCAGCCAAGATATAGTCTACAATGAGCAGTTCTTC
TRBV18	many	TRBD1	TRBJ1-2	CASSPRDRVVYGYTF	TGTGCCAGCTCACCACGGGACAGGGTCGTCTATGGCTACACCTTC
TRBV20-1	many	.	TRBJ2-3	CSARGGLSTDTQYF	TGCAGTGCTAGAGGGGGGCTAAGCACAGATACGCAGTATTTT
TRBV5-5	many	TRBD1	TRBJ2-2	CASSLARGDRGLEGELFF	TGTGCCAGCAGCTTGGCCCGCGGGGACAGGGGGCTTGAAGGGGAGCTGTTTTTT
TRBV2	.	TRBD1	TRBJ2-6	CDSSLRPGGASVANVLTF	TGTGACAGCAGTCTGAGACCAGGGGGCGCCTCTGTGGCCAACGTCCTGACTTTC
TRBV20-1	many	.	TRBJ1-4	CSASPRGGEKLFF	TGCAGTGCTAGTCCTAGGGGGGGTGAAAAACTGTTTTTT
TRBV5-1	many	.	TRBJ2-5	CASSLAGLATQETQYF	TGCGCCAGCAGCTTGGCGGGGTTAGCGACGCAAGAGACCCAGTACTTC
TRBV20-1	many	.	TRBJ2-3	CSPVRDTTDTQYF	TGCAGTCCCGTCCGGGACACCACAGATACGCAGTATTTT
TRBV10-3	few	TRBD1	TRBJ2-4	CAIGDREDNIQYF	TGTGCCATCGGGGACAGGGAAGATAACATTCAGTACTTC
TRBV28	.	TRBD2	TRBJ2-3	CASSFGGSTDTQYF	TGTGCCAGCAGTTTTGGCGGGAGTACAGATACGCAGTATTTT